This TCR beta chain was recorded in a study of blood T cell repertoires in COVID-19. Study-wide background: The samples span acute and convalescent COVID-19 from the United States, Italy and Spain. T cells, B-cell-depleted T cells, or PBMCs supplied cDNA or gDNA.

Original data processing: Amplification of reference gene primers provided the estimated nucleated cell counts. The data were produced by immunoSEQ multiplex PCR, yet TCRdb's version contains in-frame clones alone and is incomplete. V and J calls and clone size come straight from that table; D and trimming were deduced from the DNA. The profile shows about 300,000 clones, 80% to 90% of them singletons. The CDR3 sequence is 14 residues long. The germline V and J ends were trimmed by 6 bases and 6 bases, with 17 bases remaining between them. Germline lookup yields CDR1 KGHSH and CDR2 LQKENI. This sequence joins TRBV18 and TRBJ1-1; D may be TRBD1 (6 bases). What was sequenced was peripheral blood. The sequence was collected from a woman in her 50s who had recovered from COVID-19. CDR3 in amino acids: CASSHRDIRSEAFF. The CDR3 coding sequence is TGTGCCAGCTCCCATCGGGACATAAGGTCTGAAGCTTTCTTT.